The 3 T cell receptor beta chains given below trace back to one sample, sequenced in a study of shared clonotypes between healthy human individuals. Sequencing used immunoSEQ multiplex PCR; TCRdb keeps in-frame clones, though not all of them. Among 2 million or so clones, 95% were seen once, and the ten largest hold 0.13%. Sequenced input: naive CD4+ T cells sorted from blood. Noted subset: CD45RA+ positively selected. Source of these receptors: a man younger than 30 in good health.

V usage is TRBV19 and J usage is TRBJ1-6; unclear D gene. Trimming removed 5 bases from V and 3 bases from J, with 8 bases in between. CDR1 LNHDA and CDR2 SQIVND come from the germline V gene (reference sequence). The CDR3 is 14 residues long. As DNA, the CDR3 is TGTGCCAGTAGTCAGGAGGACTATAATTCACCCCTCCACTTT. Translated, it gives CASSQEDYNSPLHF.

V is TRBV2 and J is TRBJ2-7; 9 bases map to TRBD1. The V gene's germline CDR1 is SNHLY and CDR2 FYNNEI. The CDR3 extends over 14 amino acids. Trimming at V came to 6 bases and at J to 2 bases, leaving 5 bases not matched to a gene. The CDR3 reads CASSDRGVTYEQYF. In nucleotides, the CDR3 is TGTGCCAGCAGCGACAGGGGGGTAACCTACGAGCAGTACTTC.

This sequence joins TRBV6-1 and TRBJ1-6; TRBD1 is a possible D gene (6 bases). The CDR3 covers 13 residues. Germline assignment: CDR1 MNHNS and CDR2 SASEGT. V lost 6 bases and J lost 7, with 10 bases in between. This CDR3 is CASREGVNSPLHF. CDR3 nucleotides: TGTGCCAGCAGAGAGGGGGTGAATTCACCCCTCCACTTT.